The 9 T cell receptor beta chains listed next were all sequenced from one sample in a study of shared clonotypes between healthy human individuals. The table came from immunoSEQ multiplex PCR; TCRdb's copy has only in-frame clones and leaves some out. The table includes roughly 2 million clones, 90% to 96% detected once. The specimen was naive CD4+ T cells sorted from blood. Subset defined: CD45RA+ positively selected. The receptors originated from a man younger than 30 in good health.

The rearrangement joins TRBV5-1 to TRBJ2-1; 12 bases agree with TRBD2. The CDR3 has 17 residues. The germline V gene encodes CDR1 SGHRS and CDR2 YFSETQ. With V trimmed by 6 bases and J by 5 bases, 12 bases remained unmatched. CDR3 loop: CASNRLAGVAWDNEQFF. In DNA form, the CDR3 reads TGCGCCAGCAACCGACTAGCGGGAGTTGCTTGGGACAATGAGCAGTTCTTC.

The J gene is TRBJ2-5, the V gene TRBV7-9, with 7 bases that match TRBD2. Per germline, CDR1 SEHNR and CDR2 FQNEAQ (reference sequence). Unmatched junction bases numbered 3, after V lost 5 bases and J lost 3 bases. CDR3 length: 13 amino acids. CDR3 sequence: CASSALAEETQYF. The CDR3 coding sequence is TGTGCCAGCAGCGCCCTAGCGGAAGAGACCCAGTACTTC. Full variable domain (missing parts from reference TRBV7-9 and TRBJ2-5): DTGVSQNPRHKITKRGQNVTFRCDPISEHNRLYWYRQTLGQGPEFLTYFQNEAQLEKSRLLSDRFSAERPKGSFSTLEIQRTEQGDSAMYLCASSALAEETQYFGPGTRLLVL.

The chain joins TRBV10-3 to TRBJ2-5; D is possibly TRBD2 (6 bases). The CDR3 has 14 amino acids. Trimming shortened V by 6 bases and J by 2 bases, and 13 bases separated the two germline ends. Germline assignment: CDR1 ENHRY and CDR2 SYGVKD. This CDR3 is CAIRASVGQETQYF. CDR3 sequence (DNA): TGTGCCATCAGGGCTAGCGTAGGTCAAGAGACCCAGTACTTC.

The chain carries TRBV6-5 and TRBJ2-7; no clear D. Germline CDR1 is MNHEY and CDR2 is SVGAGI. This CDR3 spans 13 amino acids. V gave up 2 bases and J gave up 3 bases, with 8 bases separating them. The CDR3 sequence is CASSYKWGYEQYF. In nucleotides, the CDR3 is TGTGCCAGCAGTTACAAATGGGGCTACGAGCAGTACTTC.

The chain carries TRBV7-2 and TRBJ2-5, with D perhaps matching TRBD2 (5 bases). This CDR3 spans 15 amino acids. Germline lookup yields CDR1 SGHTA and CDR2 FQGNSA. Trimming pared 5 bases from V and 4 bases from J, leaving 17 bases between. Here the CDR3 DNA reads TGTGCCAGCAGCCGAGGGCAAGCGTGGGGAGAGACCCAGTACTTC. Its protein product is CASSRGQAWGETQYF.

CDR3 sequence (DNA): TGTGCCAGCAGCTTTCGACAGACCTTCATGAACACTGAAGCTTTCTTT. This codes for CASSFRQTFMNTEAFF. The gene calls are TRBV7-2 and TRBJ1-1, with a possible D match to TRBD1 (5 bases). Germline loops: CDR1 SGHTA, CDR2 FQGNSA. Trimming removed 3 bases from V and 0 bases from J, with 14 bases in between. The CDR3 has 16 amino acids.

The CDR3 spells CASSPEVGKLFF. CDR3 sequence (DNA): TGTGCCAGCAGCCCAGAGGTCGGAAAACTGTTTTTT. The rearrangement links TRBV7-9 to TRBJ1-4; D ambiguous. The CDR3 sequence is 12 residues long. Germline-derived CDR1 and CDR2 are SEHNR and FQNEAQ (reference sequence). V lost 5 bases and J lost 10, with 11 bases in between.

The genes are TRBV27 and TRBJ2-1; D may be TRBD1 (6 bases). CDR3 length: 13 residues. Per the germline V gene, CDR1 is MNHEY and CDR2 is SMNVEV (reference sequence). Trimming removed 6 bases from V and 9 bases from J, with 15 bases in between. CDR3: CASRSTGSGEQFF. Here the CDR3 DNA reads TGTGCCAGCAGATCCACAGGGAGCGGTGAGCAGTTCTTC.

The rearrangement uses TRBV5-6 and TRBJ2-2; D might be TRBD1 (6 bases). Trimming took 4 bases from V and 5 from J, leaving 15 bases between them. This CDR3 spans 15 amino acids. Per the germline V gene, CDR1 is SGHDT and CDR2 is YYEEEE. The CDR3 here is CASSPDSARTGELFF. The CDR3 region has the DNA TGTGCCAGCAGCCCGGACAGCGCTCGGACCGGGGAGCTGTTTTTT.